A single TCR beta chain is shown here with its context. Its antigen is still unknown. Assay: immunoSEQ multiplex PCR; the TCRdb copy retains only in-frame clones and omits some. The repertoire holds 65,000 to 75,000 clones, approximately 81% seen once, with 6.1% in the top ten. The data were taken from a study of OX40 agonist ivuxolimab in advanced cancers. Study context: Ivuxolimab is an agonistic anti-OX40 (CD134) antibody, and patients were treated with it. Study conclusions and caveats: Nonresponders included some who also had low normalized T-cell clonal expansion.

Germline V gives CDR1 SGHTA, CDR2 FQGTGA. There are 14 residues in the CDR3. V lost 2 bases, J lost 4 bases, and 11 bases lay in between. The V call is TRBV7-3, the J call TRBJ1-1; D may be TRBD1 (6 bases). This sequence originates from an adult with an advanced solid tumor such as melanoma, head and neck, liver or kidney cancer. The sample in question was CD4+ or CD8+ T cells sorted from blood, obtained in a trial of the OX40 agonist ivuxolimab. CDR3 region: CASSLQGTATEAFF. The CDR3 nucleotides read TGTGCCAGCAGCTTACAGGGGACGGCCACTGAAGCTTTCTTT.